The TCR beta chain described here comes from a study of shared clonotypes between healthy human individuals. J lost 6 bases, V lost 8 bases, and 19 bases had no gene match. The V gene's germline CDR1 is ENHRY and CDR2 SYGVKD. The CDR3 has 18 amino acids. Ten immunoSEQ deep assay plates were used to sequence the DNA of unsorted PBMCs. Authors' processing steps: ImmunoSEQ supplied junction-only sequences lacking quality scores, so filtering was different. Assay used: immunoSEQ multiplex PCR; TCRdb lists only in-frame clones, some missing. V, J and clone size are those of that table, while D and trimming were read from the DNA. The repertoire has more than 400,000 clones, over 75% of them found once; the top ten carry 10% to 15%. Caucasian adults living in Nashville, Tennessee, provided all samples.

Sequencing input: PBMCs. This rearrangement joins TRBV10-3 to TRBJ2-2; TRBD2 matches at 9 bases. The TCR was taken from a middle-aged woman in good health. Some clones in this sample may be carry-over from other donors' samples. The CDR3 sequence: CAISTDWGGAGGAGELFF. The CDR3 bases are TGTGCCATCTCGACAGACTGGGGGGGAGCGGGAGGTGCCGGGGAGCTGTTTTTT.